This is a list of T cell receptor beta chains from one sample in a study of cytomegalovirus exposure and HLA in healthy donors. Profiling relied on immunoSEQ multiplex PCR, and the TCRdb table lists in-frame clones only, not all of them. The sample carries about 170,000 clones, around 86% recorded once. Material for sequencing was PBMCs. All receptors come from a male donor in good health and CMV-seronegative. Both conserved end residues are part of each CDR3. A D gene is named only where the DNA matches it firmly. Clone sizes are given selectively: once, few, many, or a class where the clone is expanded.

v_call	d_call	j_call	clone_size	cdr3_nt	cdr3_aa
TRBV11-2	-	TRBJ2-7	-	TGTGCCAGCAGCAACGGCTACGAGCAGTACTTC	CASSNGYEQYF
TRBV27	-	TRBJ1-2	-	TGTGCCAGCAGCGCGTTCCAGAAAGGGGCGAAGGGCTACACCTTC	CASSAFQKGAKGYTF
TRBV10-3	-	TRBJ2-7	-	TGTGCCATCAGTGACCTAACAGGGAACTGGGAGCAGTACTTC	CAISDLTGNWEQYF
TRBV4-2	-	TRBJ2-2	-	TGTGCCAGCAGCCAAGCGGGCCTTAGGGGACAGAACACCGGGGAGCTGTTTTTT	CASSQAGLRGQNTGELFF
TRBV6-1	-	TRBJ1-6	few	TGTGCCAGCAGTGAATCGGGTAGGGGCTACGATTCACCCCTCCACTTT	CASSESGRGYDSPLHF
TRBV19	TRBD1	TRBJ2-4	-	TGTGCCAGTATCTCAGGGGGCGCGGGGAACATTCAGTACTTC	CASISGGAGNIQYF
TRBV18	TRBD1	TRBJ1-3	-	TGTGCCAGCTCATCCGGAGGGGGCATTGCGGGAAACACCATATATTTT	CASSSGGGIAGNTIYF
TRBV25-1	-	TRBJ1-4	-	TGTGCCAGCAGTCTGGCAGGGATCACAACTAATGAAAAACTGTTTTTT	CASSLAGITTNEKLFF
TRBV10-1	TRBD1	TRBJ2-2	-	TGCGCCAGCAGTGCTGGGACAGGATCCGGGGAGCTGTTTTTT	CASSAGTGSGELFF
TRBV7-2	-	TRBJ2-3	-	TGTGCCAGCAGCCTCTGGACAGTGGGGACAGATACGCAGTATTTT	CASSLWTVGTDTQYF
TRBV5-1	-	TRBJ1-2	-	TGCGCCAGCAGCCCTGATGGGGCGCCGTATTATGGCTACACCTTC	CASSPDGAPYYGYTF
TRBV18	-	TRBJ2-3	few	TGTGCCAGCTCCCTGACACTCTCTAGCACAGATACGCAGTATTTT	CASSLTLSSTDTQYF
TRBV6-1	-	TRBJ2-7	-	TGTGCCACCCCGACAGGTGGAGATATGTACGAGCAGTACTTC	CATPTGGDMYEQYF
TRBV7-8	TRBD1	TRBJ2-2	-	TGTGCCAGCATCCCCGGGGTGGGACAGGGTACCGGGGAGCTGTTTTTT	CASIPGVGQGTGELFF
TRBV19	TRBD1	TRBJ2-2	-	TGTGCCAGTAAAAAGGGGGACAGGAGGAACACCGGGGAGCTGTTTTTT	CASKKGDRRNTGELFF
TRBV11-3	-	TRBJ2-7	-	TGTGCCAGCAGCCTGGGGGGTAGCGGAGAGCAGTACTTC	CASSLGGSGEQYF
TRBV7-9	-	TRBJ2-7	-	TGTGCCAGCAGCCACCACCTGACAGCAGCCTACGAGCAGTACTTC	CASSHHLTAAYEQYF
TRBV7-6	TRBD2	TRBJ2-5	once	TGTGCCAGCAGCTTAGGTCTAGCGGGGTTAGGGTATAAGTACTTC	CASSLGLAGLGYKYF
TRBV6-5	-	TRBJ2-7	-	TGTGCCAGCAGTCCGGGTGACAGTTCCTACGAGCAGTACTTC	CASSPGDSSYEQYF
TRBV5-1	-	TRBJ2-1	-	TGCGCCAGCAGCCCGACCACAGGGAGCTCCTACAATGAGCAGTTCTTC	CASSPTTGSSYNEQFF
TRBV6-6	-	TRBJ2-1	-	TGTGCCAGCAGCCCCAAGCGGGCTAACTACAATGAGCAGTTCTTC	CASSPKRANYNEQFF
TRBV5-5	-	TRBJ1-2	-	TGTGCCAGCAGCCCTTCCCCCGGGAGTTATGGCTACACCTTC	CASSPSPGSYGYTF
TRBV9	-	TRBJ2-2	-	TGTGCCAGCAGCCCCCAAGCATACGCCGGGGAGCTGTTTTTT	CASSPQAYAGELFF
TRBV5-1	TRBD2	TRBJ2-3	-	TGCGCCAGCAGCTTGGGGACTAGCGGTGCCACAGATACGCAGTATTTT	CASSLGTSGATDTQYF
TRBV5-6	-	TRBJ1-2	few	TGTGCCAGCAGCTTCGGGGACTATGGCTACACCTTC	CASSFGDYGYTF
TRBV11-2	-	TRBJ1-6	-	TGTGCCAGCAGCTTAGACCGAGAAAGCTCCTATAATTCACCCCTCCACTTT	CASSLDRESSYNSPLHF
TRBV6-1	TRBD2	TRBJ2-3	-	TGTGCCAGCAGTGAAGTCAAGTGGGCTAGCGGGGGGGATACGCAGTATTTT	CASSEVKWASGGDTQYF
TRBV5-1	TRBD2	TRBJ2-3	-	TGCGCCAGCAGCTTAGCGGGATACACAGATACGCAGTATTTT	CASSLAGYTDTQYF
TRBV5-1	-	TRBJ1-1	-	TGCGCCAGCAGCTTGGCGTTCGGGGGAAGAGGGAACACTGAAGCTTTCTTT	CASSLAFGGRGNTEAFF
TRBV11-2	-	TRBJ1-3	-	TGTGCCAGCAGCACCCGTACAGGCTCTGGAAACACCATATATTTT	CASSTRTGSGNTIYF
TRBV18	TRBD1	TRBJ1-3	-	TGTGCCAGCTCACCCTCCGGGACAGTCTTAAACACCATATATTTT	CASSPSGTVLNTIYF
TRBV30	TRBD1	TRBJ2-7	-	TGTGCCTGGAGCCGGGGACAGATGTACTACGAGCAGTACTTC	CAWSRGQMYYEQYF
TRBV28	TRBD1	TRBJ1-2	-	TGTGCCAGCAGTTCCCCGGACAGGGAACGTGGCTACACCTTC	CASSSPDRERGYTF
TRBV5-6	TRBD1	TRBJ1-1	-	TGTGCCAGCAGCTTGTACGGGACAGGGAGGACTGAAGCTTTCTTT	CASSLYGTGRTEAFF
TRBV2	TRBD1	TRBJ2-7	-	TGTGCCAGCAGTGAAATGGGCACAGGGGTGGGCTACGAGCAGTACTTC	CASSEMGTGVGYEQYF
TRBV2	TRBD2	TRBJ2-4	-	TGTGCCAGCAGTGAGGGGGGGACCAAAAACATTCAGTACTTC	CASSEGGTKNIQYF
TRBV11-2	TRBD1	TRBJ1-4	-	TGTGCCAGCAGCTTGGGACAGGGTAATGAAAAACTGTTTTTT	CASSLGQGNEKLFF
TRBV6-6	-	TRBJ1-3	once	TGTGCCAGCAGTTACTCGATCCGGGGAAACACCATATATTTT	CASSYSIRGNTIYF
TRBV2	-	TRBJ1-1	-	TGTGCCAGCAGTCTGGCCCACACTGAAGCTTTCTTT	CASSLAHTEAFF
TRBV5-1	TRBD1	TRBJ2-7	-	TGCGCCAGCAGCCCTCAGACAGGGGCCTACGAGCAGTACTTC	CASSPQTGAYEQYF
TRBV27	-	TRBJ2-4	-	TGTGCCAGCTGCTCGGCCGGGGCAGGGGAGAACATTCAGTACTTC	CASCSAGAGENIQYF
TRBV18	-	TRBJ1-2	-	TGTGCCAGCTCACCTGGCAGGTCTAACTATGGCTACACCTTC	CASSPGRSNYGYTF
TRBV6-5	TRBD1	TRBJ1-6	-	TGTGCCAGCAGCACGACAGGGGGTGATAATTCACCCCTCCACTTT	CASSTTGGDNSPLHF
TRBV6-5	-	TRBJ1-2	-	TGTGCCAGCAGGACAGAAAATTATGGCTACACCTTC	CASRTENYGYTF
TRBV18	TRBD1	TRBJ1-1	-	TGTGCCAGCTCGCCCTCCGGGACAGGGATTACTGAAGCTTTCTTT	CASSPSGTGITEAFF
TRBV7-9	TRBD1	TRBJ1-1	few	TGTGCCAGCAGCTTTGGTTCGGGACAGATAAACACTGAAGCTTTCTTT	CASSFGSGQINTEAFF
TRBV28	TRBD1	TRBJ2-7	-	TGTGCCAGCAGCACTTTGGGGGACAGAAAGGCCTACGAGCAGTACTTC	CASSTLGDRKAYEQYF
TRBV5-1	TRBD1	TRBJ1-1	-	TGCGCCAGCAGCCCCTGGGACAGGGGCTACACTGAAGCTTTCTTT	CASSPWDRGYTEAFF
TRBV5-6	TRBD1	TRBJ1-4	-	TGTGCCAGCAGCTTGGTGGACAGGGGGCGCGAAAAACTGTTTTTT	CASSLVDRGREKLFF
TRBV27	-	TRBJ2-3	-	TGTGCCAGCAGTATCCTTGGGGGGGGGCCCGGTACGCAGTATTTT	CASSILGGGPGTQYF
TRBV14	-	TRBJ1-6	-	TGTGCCAGCAGCTCAGTCTATAATTCACCCCTCCACTTT	CASSSVYNSPLHF
TRBV2	-	TRBJ1-6	-	TGTGCCAGCTCACAGGGACATTCACCCCTCCACTTT	CASSQGHSPLHF
TRBV25-1	-	TRBJ1-2	-	TGTGCCAGCAGCCCATCCAAGACAGGTTTAGATGGCTACACCTTC	CASSPSKTGLDGYTF
TRBV5-5	-	TRBJ1-2	-	TGTGCCAGCAGCTTGGGGGTAGGGGTTCTTAGTGGCTACACCTTC	CASSLGVGVLSGYTF
TRBV27	TRBD1	TRBJ1-2	-	TGTGCCAGCAGTGCGACAGGGATAGGCTACACCTTC	CASSATGIGYTF
TRBV6-1	TRBD1	TRBJ1-1	-	TGTGCCAGCAGTGCCTGGGACAGATCGAACACTGAAGCTTTCTTT	CASSAWDRSNTEAFF
TRBV7-9	-	TRBJ1-4	-	TGTGCCAGCAGCTTGGCGGGATGGGCCGCGGGAGAAAAACTGTTTTTT	CASSLAGWAAGEKLFF